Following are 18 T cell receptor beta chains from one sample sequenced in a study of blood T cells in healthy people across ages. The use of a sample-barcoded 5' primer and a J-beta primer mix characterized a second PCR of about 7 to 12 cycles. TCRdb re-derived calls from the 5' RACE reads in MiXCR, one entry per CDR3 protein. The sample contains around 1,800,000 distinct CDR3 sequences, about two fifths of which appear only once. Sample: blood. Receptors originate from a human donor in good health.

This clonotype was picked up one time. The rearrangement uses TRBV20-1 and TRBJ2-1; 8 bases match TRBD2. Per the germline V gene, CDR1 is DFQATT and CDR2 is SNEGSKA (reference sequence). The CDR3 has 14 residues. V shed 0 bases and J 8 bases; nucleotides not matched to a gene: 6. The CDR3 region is CSARDPGSGDEQFF. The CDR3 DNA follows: TGCAGTGCTAGAGATCCGGGTAGCGGGGATGAGCAGTTCTTC.

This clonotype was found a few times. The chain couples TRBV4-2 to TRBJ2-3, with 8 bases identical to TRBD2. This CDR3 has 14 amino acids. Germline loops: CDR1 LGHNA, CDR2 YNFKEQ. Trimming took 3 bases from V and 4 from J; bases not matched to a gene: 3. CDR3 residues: CASSHSGEADTQYF. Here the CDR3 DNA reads TGTGCCAGCAGCCATAGCGGGGAGGCAGATACGCAGTATTTT.

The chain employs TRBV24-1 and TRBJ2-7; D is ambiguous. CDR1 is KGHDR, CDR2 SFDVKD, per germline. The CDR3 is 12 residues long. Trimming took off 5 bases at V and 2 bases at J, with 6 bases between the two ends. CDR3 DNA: TGTGCCACCAGTGCAGATCCCTACGAGCAGTACTTC. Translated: CATSADPYEQYF.

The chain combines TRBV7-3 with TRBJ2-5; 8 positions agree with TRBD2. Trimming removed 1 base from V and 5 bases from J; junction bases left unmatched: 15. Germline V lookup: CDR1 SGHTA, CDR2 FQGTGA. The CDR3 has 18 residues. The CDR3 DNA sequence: TGTGCCAGCAGCTTAAAGGGACTAGATGCCGGGTTTATCGAGACCCAGTACTTC. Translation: CASSLKGLDAGFIETQYF.

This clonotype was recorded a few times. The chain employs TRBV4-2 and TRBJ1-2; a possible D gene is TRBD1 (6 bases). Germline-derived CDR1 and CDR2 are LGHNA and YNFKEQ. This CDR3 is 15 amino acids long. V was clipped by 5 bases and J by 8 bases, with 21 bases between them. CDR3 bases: TGTGCCAGCAGCAAGGACAGTCCCTTAGGAGGAGGCTACACCTTC. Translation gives CASSKDSPLGGGYTF.

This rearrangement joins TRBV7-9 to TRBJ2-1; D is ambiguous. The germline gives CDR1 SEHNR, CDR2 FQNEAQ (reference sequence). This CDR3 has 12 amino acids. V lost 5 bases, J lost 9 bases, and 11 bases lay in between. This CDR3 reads CASSATLGEQFF. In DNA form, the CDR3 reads TGTGCCAGCAGCGCCACATTAGGTGAGCAGTTCTTC.

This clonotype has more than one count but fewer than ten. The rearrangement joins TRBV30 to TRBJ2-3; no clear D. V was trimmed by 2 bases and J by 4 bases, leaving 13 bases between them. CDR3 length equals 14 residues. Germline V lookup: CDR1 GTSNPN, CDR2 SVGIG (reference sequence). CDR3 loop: CAWSLQRPADTQYF. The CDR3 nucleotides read TGTGCCTGGAGTCTACAGAGACCAGCAGATACGCAGTATTTT.

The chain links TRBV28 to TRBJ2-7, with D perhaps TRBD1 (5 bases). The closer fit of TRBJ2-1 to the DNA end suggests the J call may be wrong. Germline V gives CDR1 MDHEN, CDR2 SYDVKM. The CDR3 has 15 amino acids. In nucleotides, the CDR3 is TGTGCCAGCAGTTTAGGGGCAGATCCCGCCTACGAGCAGTTCTTC. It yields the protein CASSLGADPAYEQFF.

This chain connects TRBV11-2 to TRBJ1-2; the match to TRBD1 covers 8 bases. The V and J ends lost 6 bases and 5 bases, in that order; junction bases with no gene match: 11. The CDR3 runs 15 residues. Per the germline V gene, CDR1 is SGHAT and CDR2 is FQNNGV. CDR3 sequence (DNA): TGTGCCAGCAGTGCCCTGACAGGGGTGCTATATGGCTACACCTTC. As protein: CASSALTGVLYGYTF.

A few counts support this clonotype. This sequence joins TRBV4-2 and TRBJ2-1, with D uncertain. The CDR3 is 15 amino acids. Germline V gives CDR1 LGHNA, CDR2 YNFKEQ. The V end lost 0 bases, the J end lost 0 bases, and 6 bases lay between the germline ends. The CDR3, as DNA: TGTGCCAGCAGCCAAGATCAAAACTCCTACAATGAGCAGTTCTTC. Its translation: CASSQDQNSYNEQFF.

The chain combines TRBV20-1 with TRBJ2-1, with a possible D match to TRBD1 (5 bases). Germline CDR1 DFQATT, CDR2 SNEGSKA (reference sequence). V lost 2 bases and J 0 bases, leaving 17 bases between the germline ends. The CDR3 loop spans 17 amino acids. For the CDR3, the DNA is TGCAGTGCTAGACCCTCCCGACAGTCCCACTCCTACAATGAGCAGTTCTTC. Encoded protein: CSARPSRQSHSYNEQFF.

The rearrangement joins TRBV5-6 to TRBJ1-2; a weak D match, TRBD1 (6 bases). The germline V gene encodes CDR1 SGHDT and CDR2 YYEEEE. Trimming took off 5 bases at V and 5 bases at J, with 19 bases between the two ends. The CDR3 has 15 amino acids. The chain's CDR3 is CASSLIPGQPYGYTF. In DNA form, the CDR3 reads TGTGCCAGCAGTCTGATTCCAGGACAGCCTTATGGCTACACCTTC. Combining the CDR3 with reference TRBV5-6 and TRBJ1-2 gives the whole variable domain DAGVTQSPTHLIKTRGQQVTLRCSPKSGHDTVSWYQQALGQGPQFIFQYYEEEERQRGNFPDRFSGHQFPNYSSELNVNALLLGDSALYLCASSLIPGQPYGYTFGSGTRLTVV.

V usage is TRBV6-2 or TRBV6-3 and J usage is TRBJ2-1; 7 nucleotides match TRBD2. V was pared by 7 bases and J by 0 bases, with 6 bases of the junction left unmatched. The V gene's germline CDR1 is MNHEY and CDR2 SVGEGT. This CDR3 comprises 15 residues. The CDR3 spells CASTQAGTSYNEQFF. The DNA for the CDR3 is TGTGCCAGCACGCAAGCGGGGACCTCCTACAATGAGCAGTTCTTC.

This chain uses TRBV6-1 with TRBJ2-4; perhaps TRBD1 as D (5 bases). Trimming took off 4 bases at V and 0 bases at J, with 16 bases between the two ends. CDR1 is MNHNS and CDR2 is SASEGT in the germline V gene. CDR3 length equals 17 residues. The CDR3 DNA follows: TGTGCCAGCAGTGGATTCCCCAGGGCCCTAGCCAAAAACATTCAGTACTTC. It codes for CASSGFPRALAKNIQYF.

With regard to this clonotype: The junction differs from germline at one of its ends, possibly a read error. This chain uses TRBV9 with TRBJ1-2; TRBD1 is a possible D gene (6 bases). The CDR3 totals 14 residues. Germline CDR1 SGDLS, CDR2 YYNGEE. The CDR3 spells CACSATGTIYGYTF. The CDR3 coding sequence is TGTGCCTGCAGCGCTACCGGGACAATCTATGGCTACACCTTC.

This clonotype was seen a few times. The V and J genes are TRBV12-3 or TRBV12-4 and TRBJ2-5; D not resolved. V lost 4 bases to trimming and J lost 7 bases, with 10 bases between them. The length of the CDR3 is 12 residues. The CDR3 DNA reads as TGTGCCAGCAGTTCTGCGGCAGGGACCCAGTACTTC. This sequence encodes CASSSAAGTQYF.

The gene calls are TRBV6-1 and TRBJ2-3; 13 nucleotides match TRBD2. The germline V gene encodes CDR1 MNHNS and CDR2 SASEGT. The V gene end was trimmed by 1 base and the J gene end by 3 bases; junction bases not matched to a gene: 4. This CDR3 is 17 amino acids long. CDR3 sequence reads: CASSEGLAGGLTDTQYF. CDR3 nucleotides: TGTGCCAGCAGTGAAGGACTAGCGGGGGGCTTAACAGATACGCAGTATTTT.

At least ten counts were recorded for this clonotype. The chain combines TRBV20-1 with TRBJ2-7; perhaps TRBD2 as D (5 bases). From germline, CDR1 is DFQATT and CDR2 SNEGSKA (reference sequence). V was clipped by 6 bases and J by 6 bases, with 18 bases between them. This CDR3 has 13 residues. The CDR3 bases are TGCAGTGCCCACGCACGGGGAGTCCTCGAGCAGTACTTC. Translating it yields CSAHARGVLEQYF.